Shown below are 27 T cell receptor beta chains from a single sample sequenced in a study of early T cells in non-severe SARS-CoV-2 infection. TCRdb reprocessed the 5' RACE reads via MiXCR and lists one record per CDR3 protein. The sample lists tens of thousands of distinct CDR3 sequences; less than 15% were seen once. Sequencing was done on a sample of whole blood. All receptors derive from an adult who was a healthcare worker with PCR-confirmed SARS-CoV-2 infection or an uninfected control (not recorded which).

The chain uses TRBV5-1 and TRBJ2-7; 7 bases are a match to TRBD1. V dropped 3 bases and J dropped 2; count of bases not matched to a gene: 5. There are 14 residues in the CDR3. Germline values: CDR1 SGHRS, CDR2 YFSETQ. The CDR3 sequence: CASSSGQSTYEQYF. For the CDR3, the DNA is TGCGCCAGCAGCTCGGGACAGAGTACCTACGAGCAGTACTTC. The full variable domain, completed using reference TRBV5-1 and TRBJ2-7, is KAGVTQTPRYLIKTRGQQVTLSCSPISGHRSVSWYQQTPGQGLQFLFEYFSETQRNKGNFPGRFSGRQFSNSRSEMNVSTLELGDSALYLCASSSGQSTYEQYFGPGTRLTVT.

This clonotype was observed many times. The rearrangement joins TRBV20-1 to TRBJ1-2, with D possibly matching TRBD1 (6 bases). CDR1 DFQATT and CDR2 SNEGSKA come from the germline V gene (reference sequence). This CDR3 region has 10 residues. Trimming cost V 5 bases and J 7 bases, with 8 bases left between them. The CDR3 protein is CSAQGTGYTF. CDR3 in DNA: TGCAGTGCTCAGGGGACTGGCTACACCTTC.

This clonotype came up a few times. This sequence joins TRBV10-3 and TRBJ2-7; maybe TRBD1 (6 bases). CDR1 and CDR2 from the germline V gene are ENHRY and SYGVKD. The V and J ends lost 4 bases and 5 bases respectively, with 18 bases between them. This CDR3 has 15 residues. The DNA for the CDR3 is TGTGCCATCAGTGGACCGGGACAAACCAGCCACGAGCAGTACTTC. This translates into CAISGPGQTSHEQYF.

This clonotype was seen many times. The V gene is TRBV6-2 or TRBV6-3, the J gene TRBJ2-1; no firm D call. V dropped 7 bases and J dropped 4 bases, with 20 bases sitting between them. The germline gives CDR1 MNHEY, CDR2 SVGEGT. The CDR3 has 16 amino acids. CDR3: CASIPTLRLKYNEQFF. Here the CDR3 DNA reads TGTGCCAGCATCCCGACGCTTCGCTTAAAGTACAATGAGCAGTTCTTC.

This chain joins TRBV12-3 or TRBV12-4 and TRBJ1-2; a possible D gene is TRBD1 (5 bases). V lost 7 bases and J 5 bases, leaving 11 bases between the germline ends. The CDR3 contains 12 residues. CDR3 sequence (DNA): TGTGCCAGCACCCCGGGGGGTTATGGCTACACCTTC. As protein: CASTPGGYGYTF.

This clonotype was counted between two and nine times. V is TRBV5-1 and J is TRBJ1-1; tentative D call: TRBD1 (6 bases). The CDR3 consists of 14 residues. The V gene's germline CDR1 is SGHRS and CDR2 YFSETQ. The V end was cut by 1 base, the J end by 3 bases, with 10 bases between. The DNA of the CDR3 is TGCGCCAGCAGCTTGTTTCCAGGGGACACTGAAGCTTTCTTT. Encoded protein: CASSLFPGDTEAFF.

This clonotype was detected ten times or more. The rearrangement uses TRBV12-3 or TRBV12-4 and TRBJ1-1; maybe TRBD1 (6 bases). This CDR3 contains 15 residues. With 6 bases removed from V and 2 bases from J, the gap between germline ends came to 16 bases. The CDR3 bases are TGTGCCAGCAGCCAAGAGGGACATGGAAACACTGAAGCTTTCTTT. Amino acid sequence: CASSQEGHGNTEAFF.

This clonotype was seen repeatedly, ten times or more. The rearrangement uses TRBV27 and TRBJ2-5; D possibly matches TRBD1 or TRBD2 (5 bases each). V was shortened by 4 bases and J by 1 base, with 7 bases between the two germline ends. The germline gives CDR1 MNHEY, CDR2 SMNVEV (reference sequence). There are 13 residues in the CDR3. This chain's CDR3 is CASSSRGQETQYF. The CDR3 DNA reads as TGTGCCAGCAGTTCGAGGGGCCAAGAGACCCAGTACTTC.

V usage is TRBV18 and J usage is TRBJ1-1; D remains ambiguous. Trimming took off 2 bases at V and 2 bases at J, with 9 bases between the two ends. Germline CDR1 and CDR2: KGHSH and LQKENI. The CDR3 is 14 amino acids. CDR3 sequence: CASSPAGLNTEAFF. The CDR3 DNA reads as TGTGCCAGCTCACCAGCGGGATTAAACACTGAAGCTTTCTTT. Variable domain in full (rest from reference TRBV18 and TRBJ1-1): NAGVMQNPRHLVRRRGQEARLRCSPMKGHSHVYWYRQLPEEGLKFMVYLQKENIIDESGMPKERFSAEFPKEGPSILRIQQVVRGDSAAYFCASSPAGLNTEAFFGQGTRLTVV.

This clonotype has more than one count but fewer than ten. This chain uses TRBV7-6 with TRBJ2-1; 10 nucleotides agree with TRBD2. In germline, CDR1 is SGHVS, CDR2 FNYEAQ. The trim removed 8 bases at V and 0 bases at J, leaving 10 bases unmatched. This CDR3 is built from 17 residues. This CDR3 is CASASTSGADSYNEQFF. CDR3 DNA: TGTGCCAGCGCCTCTACTAGCGGGGCGGACTCCTACAATGAGCAGTTCTTC.

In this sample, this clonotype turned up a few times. CDR3 sequence reads: CASSPWAGRETEAFF. The CDR3 DNA sequence: TGTGCCAGCAGTCCTTGGGCGGGCCGGGAGACTGAAGCTTTCTTT. V and J are TRBV27 and TRBJ1-1, with D uncertain. V was pared by 5 bases and J by 5 bases, with 18 bases between. Germline CDR1 and CDR2: MNHEY and SMNVEV (reference sequence). The CDR3 runs to 15 residues.

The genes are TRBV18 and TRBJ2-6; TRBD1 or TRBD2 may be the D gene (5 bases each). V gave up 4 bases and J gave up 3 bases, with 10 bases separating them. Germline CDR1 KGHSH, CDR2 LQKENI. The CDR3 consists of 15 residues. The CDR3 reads CASSLRDGGANVLTF. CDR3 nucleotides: TGTGCCAGCTCACTCCGGGACGGTGGGGCCAACGTCCTGACTTTC.

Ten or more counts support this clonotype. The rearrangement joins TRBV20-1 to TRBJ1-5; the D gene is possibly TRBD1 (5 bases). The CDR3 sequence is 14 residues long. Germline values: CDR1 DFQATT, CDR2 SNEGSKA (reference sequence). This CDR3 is CSAGSGLSNQPQHF. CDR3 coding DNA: TGCAGCGCTGGATCAGGGTTGAGCAATCAGCCCCAGCATTTT.

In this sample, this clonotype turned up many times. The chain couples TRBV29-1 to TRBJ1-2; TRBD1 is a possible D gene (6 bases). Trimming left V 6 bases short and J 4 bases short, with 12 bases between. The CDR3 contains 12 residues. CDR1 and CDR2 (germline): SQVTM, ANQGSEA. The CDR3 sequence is CSVVGGPYGYTF. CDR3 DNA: TGCAGCGTAGTAGGGGGGCCCTATGGCTACACCTTC.

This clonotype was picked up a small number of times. The CDR3 sequence is CASKETGSYNEQFF. The CDR3 DNA follows: TGTGCCAGCAAAGAAACTGGCTCCTACAATGAGCAGTTCTTC. The chain employs TRBV28 and TRBJ2-1, with no clear D. This CDR3 spans 14 amino acids. Trimming took 7 bases from V and 0 from J, leaving 10 bases between them. Germline CDR1 is MDHEN and CDR2 is SYDVKM.

CDR3 loop: CASSRGTSGGAGELFF. CDR3 bases: TGTGCCAGCAGCCGCGGGACTAGCGGGGGGGCCGGGGAGCTGTTTTTT. J is TRBJ2-2 and V is TRBV6-5, with TRBD2 matching over 16 bases. Trimming at V came to 6 bases and at J to 6 bases, leaving 4 bases not matched to a gene. The germline V gene encodes CDR1 MNHEY and CDR2 SVGAGI. The CDR3 totals 16 residues.

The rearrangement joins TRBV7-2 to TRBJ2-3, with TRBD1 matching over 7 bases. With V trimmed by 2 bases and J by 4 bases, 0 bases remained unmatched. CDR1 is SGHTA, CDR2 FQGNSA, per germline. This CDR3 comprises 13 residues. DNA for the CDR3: TGTGCCAGCAGCTTACAGGGGGCAGATACGCAGTATTTT. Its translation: CASSLQGADTQYF.

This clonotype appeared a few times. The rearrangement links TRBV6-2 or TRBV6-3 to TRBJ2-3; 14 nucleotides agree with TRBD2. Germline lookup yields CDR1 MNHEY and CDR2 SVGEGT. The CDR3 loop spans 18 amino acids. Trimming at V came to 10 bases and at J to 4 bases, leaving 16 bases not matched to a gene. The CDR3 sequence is CAINNFKTSGGAPDTQYF. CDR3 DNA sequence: TGTGCCATCAACAACTTCAAGACTAGCGGGGGGGCCCCAGATACGCAGTATTTT.

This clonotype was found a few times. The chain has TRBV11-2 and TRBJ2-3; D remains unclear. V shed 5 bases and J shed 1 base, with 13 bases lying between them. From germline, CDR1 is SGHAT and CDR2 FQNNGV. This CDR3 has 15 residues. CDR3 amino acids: CASSPVPLRTDTQYF. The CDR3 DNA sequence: TGTGCCAGCAGCCCGGTTCCACTCCGCACAGATACGCAGTATTTT.

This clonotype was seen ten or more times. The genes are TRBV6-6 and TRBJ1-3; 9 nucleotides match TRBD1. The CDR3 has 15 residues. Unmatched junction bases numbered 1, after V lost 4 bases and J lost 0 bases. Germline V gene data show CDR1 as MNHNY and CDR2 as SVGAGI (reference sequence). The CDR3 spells CASSLTGGSGNTIYF. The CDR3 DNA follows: TGTGCCAGCAGTTTGACAGGGGGCTCTGGAAACACCATATATTTT.

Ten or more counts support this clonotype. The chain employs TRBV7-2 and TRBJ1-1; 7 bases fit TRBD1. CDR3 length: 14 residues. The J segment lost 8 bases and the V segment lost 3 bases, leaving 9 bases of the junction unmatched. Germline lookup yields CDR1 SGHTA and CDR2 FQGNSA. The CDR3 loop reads CASSLPGQLFEAFF. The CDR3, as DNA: TGTGCCAGCAGCTTGCCGGGACAGCTATTCGAAGCTTTCTTT.

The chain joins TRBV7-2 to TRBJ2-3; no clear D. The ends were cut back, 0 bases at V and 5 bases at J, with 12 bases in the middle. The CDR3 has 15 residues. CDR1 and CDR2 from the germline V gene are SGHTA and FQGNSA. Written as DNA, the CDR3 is TGTGCCAGCAGCTTAGCGGCCTATTTATTAGATACGCAGTATTTT. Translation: CASSLAAYLLDTQYF.

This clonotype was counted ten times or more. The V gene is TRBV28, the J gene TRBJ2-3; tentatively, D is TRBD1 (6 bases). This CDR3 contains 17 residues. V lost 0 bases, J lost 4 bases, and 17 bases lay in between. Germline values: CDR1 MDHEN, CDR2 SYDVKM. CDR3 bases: TGTGCCAGCAGTTTATGGACCACAGGGAGCTTCGCAGATACGCAGTATTTT. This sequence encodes CASSLWTTGSFADTQYF.

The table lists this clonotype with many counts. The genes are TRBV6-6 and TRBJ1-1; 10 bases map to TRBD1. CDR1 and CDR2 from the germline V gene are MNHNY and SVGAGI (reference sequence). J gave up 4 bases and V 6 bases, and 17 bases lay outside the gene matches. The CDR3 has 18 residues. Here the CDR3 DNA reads TGTGCCAGCAGAAAAACTTCGGGACAGGGGCACAGGTCCACTGAAGCTTTCTTT. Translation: CASRKTSGQGHRSTEAFF.

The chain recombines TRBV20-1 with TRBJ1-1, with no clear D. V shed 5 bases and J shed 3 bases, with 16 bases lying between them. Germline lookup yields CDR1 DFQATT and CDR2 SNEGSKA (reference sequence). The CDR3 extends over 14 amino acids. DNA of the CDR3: TGCAGTGCTGGGTGGGCAGGATCAGACACTGAAGCTTTCTTT. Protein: CSAGWAGSDTEAFF.

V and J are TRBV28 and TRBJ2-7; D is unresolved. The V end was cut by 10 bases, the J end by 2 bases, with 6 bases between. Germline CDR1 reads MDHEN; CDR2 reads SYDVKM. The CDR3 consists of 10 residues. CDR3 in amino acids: CATSTYEQYF. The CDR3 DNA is TGTGCCACCTCAACCTACGAGCAGTACTTC.

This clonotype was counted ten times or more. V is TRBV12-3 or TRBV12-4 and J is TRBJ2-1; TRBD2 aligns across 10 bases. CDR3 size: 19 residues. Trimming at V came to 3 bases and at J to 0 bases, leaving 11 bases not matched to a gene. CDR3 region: CASSLALAGAFSSYNEQFF. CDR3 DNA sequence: TGTGCCAGCAGTTTGGCGCTAGCGGGGGCCTTTAGCTCCTACAATGAGCAGTTCTTC.